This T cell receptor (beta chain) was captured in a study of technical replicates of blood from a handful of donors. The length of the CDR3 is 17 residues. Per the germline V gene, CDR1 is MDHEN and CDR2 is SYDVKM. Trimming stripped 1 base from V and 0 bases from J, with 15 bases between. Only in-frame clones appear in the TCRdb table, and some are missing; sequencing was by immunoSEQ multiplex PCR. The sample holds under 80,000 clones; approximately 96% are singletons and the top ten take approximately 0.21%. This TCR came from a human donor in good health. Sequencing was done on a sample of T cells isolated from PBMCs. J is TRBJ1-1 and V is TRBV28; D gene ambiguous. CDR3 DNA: TGTGCCAGCAGTTTATTCACGGCCCCAGACATGAACACTGAAGCTTTCTTT. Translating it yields CASSLFTAPDMNTEAFF.